What follows describes a single T cell receptor (beta chain). The antigen remains undetermined. The entry originates in a study of cytomegalovirus exposure and HLA in healthy donors. This CDR3 has 15 residues. After removal of 4 bases from V and 3 bases from J, the junction contained 6 bases not matched to a gene. Germline V gene lookup returns CDR1 GTSNPN and CDR2 SVGIG (reference sequence). Amplification used 60 Vbeta primers and 13 Jbeta primers. TCRdb's table, derived via immunoSEQ multiplex PCR, lists solely in-frame clones and lacks some. The profile shows 200,000 to 250,000 clones, roughly 91% of them singletons. Findings and caveats of the study: A later analysis found TCR association rates differed by HLA locus, highest for DRB1 and lowest for HLA-C.

Sequences were obtained from PBMCs. The V and J genes are TRBV30 and TRBJ1-3, with 10 bases identical to TRBD1. The source of this sequence is a woman aged 18-29 years in good health and CMV-seronegative. CDR3 DNA: TGTGCCTGGATGACAGGGGGCGCGGGTGGAAACACCATATATTTT. It encodes CAWMTGGAGGNTIYF.